The sequence of this T cell receptor beta chain was determined in a study of type 1 regulatory T cells. Whole-study context: T-allo10 is a Tr1-enriched, alloantigen-specific CD4 T cell product made in vitro. Whole-study results and caveats: Tr1 cells had a more restricted TCR repertoire than non-Tr1 cells.

CDR1 and CDR2 from the germline V gene are MNHNS and SASEGT. V shed 9 bases and J shed 0 bases, with 12 bases lying between them. CDR3 length: 14 amino acids. TCRdb reprocessed the reads with MiXCR, giving one entry per CDR3 protein. The sample contains about 69,000 distinct CDR3 sequences, roughly 20% of which appear only once. Turning to this clonotype: Antigen: not known.

This sequence joins TRBV6-1 and TRBJ2-1; D is undetermined. What was sequenced was cultured type 1 regulatory T (Tr1) cells, either the whole culture or a sorted fraction (not recorded which). The clonotype originates from a human donor in good health. The CDR3 nucleotides read TGTGCCAGTAGACCAAGGAGCTCCTACAATGAGCAGTTCTTC. It specifies CASRPRSSYNEQFF.